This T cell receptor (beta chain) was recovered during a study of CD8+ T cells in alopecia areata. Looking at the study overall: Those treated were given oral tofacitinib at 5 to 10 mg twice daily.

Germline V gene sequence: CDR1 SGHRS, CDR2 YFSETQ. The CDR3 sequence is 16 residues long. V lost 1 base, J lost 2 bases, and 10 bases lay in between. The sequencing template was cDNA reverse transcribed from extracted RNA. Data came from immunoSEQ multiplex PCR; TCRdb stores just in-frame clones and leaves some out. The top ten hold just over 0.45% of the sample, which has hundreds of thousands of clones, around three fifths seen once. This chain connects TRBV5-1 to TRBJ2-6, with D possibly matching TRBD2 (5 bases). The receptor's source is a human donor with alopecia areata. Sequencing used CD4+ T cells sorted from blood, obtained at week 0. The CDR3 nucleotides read TGCGCCAGCAGCTTGACAACCGGGACTGGGGCCAACGTCCTGACTTTC. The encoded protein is CASSLTTGTGANVLTF.